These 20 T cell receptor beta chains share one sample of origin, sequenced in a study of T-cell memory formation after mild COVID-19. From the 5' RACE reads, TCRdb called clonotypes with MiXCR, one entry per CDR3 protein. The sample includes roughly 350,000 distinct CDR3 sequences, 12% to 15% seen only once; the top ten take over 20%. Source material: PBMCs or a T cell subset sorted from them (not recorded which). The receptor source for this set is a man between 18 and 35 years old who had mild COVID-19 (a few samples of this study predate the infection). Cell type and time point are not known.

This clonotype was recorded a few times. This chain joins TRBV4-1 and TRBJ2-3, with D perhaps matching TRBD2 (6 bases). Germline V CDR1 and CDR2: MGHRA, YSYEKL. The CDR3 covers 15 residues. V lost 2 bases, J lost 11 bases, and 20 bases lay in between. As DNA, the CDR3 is TGCGCCAGCAGCCAACCTCCTCCCCGAGCGGGCGGGCAGTATTTT. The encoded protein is CASSQPPPRAGGQYF.

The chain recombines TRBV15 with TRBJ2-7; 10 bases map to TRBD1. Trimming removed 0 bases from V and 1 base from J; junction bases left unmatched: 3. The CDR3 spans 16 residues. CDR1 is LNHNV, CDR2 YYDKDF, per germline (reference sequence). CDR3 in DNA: TGTGCCACCAGCAGAGATGGGGACAGGGGTTCCTACGAGCAGTACTTC. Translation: CATSRDGDRGSYEQYF.

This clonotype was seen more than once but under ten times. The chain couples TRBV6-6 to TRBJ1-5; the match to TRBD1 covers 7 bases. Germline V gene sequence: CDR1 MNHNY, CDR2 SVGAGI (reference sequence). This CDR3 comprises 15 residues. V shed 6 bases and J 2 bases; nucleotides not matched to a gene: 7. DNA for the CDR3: TGTGCCAGCAGCCTAAGTACAGGGGGCAATCAGCCCCAGCATTTT. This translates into CASSLSTGGNQPQHF.

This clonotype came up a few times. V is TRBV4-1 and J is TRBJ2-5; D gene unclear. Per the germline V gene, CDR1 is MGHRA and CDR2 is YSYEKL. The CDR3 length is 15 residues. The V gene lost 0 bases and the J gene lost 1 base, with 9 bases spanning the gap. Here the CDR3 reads CASSQEGRSQETQYF. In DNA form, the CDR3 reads TGCGCCAGCAGCCAAGAGGGCAGAAGCCAAGAGACCCAGTACTTC.

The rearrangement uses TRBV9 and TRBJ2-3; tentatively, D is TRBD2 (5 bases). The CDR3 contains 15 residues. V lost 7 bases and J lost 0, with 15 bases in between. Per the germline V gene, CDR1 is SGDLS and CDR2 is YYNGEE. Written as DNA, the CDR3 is TGTGCCAGCGCGACGGGATTGTCGAGCACAGATACGCAGTATTTT. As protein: CASATGLSSTDTQYF.

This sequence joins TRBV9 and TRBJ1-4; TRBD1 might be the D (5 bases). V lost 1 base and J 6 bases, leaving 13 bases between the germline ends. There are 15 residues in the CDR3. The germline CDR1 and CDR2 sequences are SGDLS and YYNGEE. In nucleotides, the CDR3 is TGTGCCAGCAGCGTATTTGGGACCCGACATGAAAAACTGTTTTTT. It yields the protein CASSVFGTRHEKLFF.

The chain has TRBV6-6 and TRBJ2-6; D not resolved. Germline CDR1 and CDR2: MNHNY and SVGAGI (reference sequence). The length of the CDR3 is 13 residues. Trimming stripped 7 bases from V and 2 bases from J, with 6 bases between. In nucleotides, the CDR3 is TGTGCCAGCACATCCACTGGGGCCAACGTCCTGACTTTC. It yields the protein CASTSTGANVLTF.

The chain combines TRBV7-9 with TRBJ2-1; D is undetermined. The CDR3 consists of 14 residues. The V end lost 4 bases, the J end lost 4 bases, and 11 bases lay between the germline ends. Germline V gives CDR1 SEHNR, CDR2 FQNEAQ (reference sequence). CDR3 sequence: CASSSSTQYNEQFF. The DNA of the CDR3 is TGTGCCAGCAGCTCGTCGACTCAATACAATGAGCAGTTCTTC.

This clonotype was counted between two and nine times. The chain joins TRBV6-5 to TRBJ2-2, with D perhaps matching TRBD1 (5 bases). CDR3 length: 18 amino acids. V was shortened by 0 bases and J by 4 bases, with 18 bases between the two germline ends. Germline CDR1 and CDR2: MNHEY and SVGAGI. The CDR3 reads CASSYSAWQGGGTGELFF. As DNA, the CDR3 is TGTGCCAGCAGTTACTCCGCCTGGCAGGGCGGTGGCACCGGGGAGCTGTTTTTT.

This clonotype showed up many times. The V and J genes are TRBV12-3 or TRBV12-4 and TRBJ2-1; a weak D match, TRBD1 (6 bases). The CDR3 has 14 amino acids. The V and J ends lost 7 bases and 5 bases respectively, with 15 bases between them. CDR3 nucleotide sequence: TGTGCCAGCACCCTACAGGGATTCAACAATGAGCAGTTCTTC. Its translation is CASTLQGFNNEQFF.

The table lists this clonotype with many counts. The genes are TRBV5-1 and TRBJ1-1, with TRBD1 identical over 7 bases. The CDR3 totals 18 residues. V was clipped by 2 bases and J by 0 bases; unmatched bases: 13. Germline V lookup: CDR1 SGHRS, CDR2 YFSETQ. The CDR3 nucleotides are TGCGCCAGCAGCTTTTCCCGGACAGGAACCCTTATGAACACTGAAGCTTTCTTT. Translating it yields CASSFSRTGTLMNTEAFF.

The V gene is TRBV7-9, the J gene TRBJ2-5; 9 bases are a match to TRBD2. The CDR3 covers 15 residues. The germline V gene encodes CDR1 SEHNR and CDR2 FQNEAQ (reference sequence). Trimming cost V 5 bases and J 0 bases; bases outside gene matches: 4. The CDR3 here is CASSRLAANQETQYF. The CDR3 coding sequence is TGTGCCAGCAGCAGACTAGCGGCGAACCAAGAGACCCAGTACTTC.

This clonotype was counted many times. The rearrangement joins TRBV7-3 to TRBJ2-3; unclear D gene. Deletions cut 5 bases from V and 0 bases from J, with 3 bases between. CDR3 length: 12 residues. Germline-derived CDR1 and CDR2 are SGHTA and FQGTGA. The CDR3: CASSRSTDTQYF. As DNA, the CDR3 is TGTGCCAGCAGCCGAAGCACAGATACGCAGTATTTT.

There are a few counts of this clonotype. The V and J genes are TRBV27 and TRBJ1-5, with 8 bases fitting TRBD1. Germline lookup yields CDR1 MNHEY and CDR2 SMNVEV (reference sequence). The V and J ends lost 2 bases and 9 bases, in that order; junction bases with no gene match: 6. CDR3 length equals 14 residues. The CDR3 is CASSLLTGVTPQHF. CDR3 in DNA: TGTGCCAGCAGTTTACTGACAGGGGTAACGCCCCAGCATTTT.

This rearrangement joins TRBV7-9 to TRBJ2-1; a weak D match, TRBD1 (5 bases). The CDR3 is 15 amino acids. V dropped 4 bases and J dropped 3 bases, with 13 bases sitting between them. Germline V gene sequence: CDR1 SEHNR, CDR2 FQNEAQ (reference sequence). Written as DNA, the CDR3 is TGTGCCAGCAGCTACTCGACAGCTAACTACAATGAGCAGTTCTTC. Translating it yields CASSYSTANYNEQFF. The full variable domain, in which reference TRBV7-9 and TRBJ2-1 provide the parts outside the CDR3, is DTGVSQNPRHKITKRGQNVTFRCDPISEHNRLYWYRQTLGQGPEFLTYFQNEAQLEKSRLLSDRFSAERPKGSFSTLEIQRTEQGDSAMYLCASSYSTANYNEQFFGPGTRLTVL.

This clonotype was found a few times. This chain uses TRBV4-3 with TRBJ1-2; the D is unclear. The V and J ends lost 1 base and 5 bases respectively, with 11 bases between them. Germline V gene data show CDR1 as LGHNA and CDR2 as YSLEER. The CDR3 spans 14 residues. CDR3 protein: CASSQGGHRYGYTF. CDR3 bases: TGCGCCAGCAGCCAAGGGGGTCACCGATATGGCTACACCTTC.

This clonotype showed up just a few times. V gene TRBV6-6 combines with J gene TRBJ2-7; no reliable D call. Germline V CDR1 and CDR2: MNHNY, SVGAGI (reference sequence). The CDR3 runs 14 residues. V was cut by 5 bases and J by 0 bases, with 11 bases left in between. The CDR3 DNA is TGTGCCAGCAGTACAGACTGGAGCTCCTACGAGCAGTACGTC. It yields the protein CASSTDWSSYEQYV.

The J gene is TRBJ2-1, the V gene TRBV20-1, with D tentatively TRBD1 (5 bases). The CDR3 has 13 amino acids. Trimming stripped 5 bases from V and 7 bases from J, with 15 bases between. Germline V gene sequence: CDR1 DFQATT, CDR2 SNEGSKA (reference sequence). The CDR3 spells CSARKGPSNEQFF. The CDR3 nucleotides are TGCAGTGCTCGCAAGGGGCCTAGTAATGAGCAGTTCTTC.

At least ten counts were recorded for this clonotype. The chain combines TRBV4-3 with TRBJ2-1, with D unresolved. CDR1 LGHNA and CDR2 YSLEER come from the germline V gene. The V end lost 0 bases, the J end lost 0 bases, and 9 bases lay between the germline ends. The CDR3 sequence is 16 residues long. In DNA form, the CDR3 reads TGCGCCAGCAGCCAAGATTACCCGAGCTCCTACAATGAGCAGTTCTTC. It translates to CASSQDYPSSYNEQFF.

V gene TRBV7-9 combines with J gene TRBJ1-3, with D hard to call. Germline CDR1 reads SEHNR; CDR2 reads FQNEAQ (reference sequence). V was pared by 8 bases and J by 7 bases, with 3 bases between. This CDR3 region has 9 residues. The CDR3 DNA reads TGTGCCAGCGGGAACACCATATATTTT. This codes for CASGNTIYF.